The present T cell receptor (beta chain) was sequenced within a study of Ad26.COV2.S vaccination and SARS-CoV-2 variants. Study-level information: By the intramuscular route, Ad26.COV2.S was given once, or twice 56 days apart.

Regarding the study as a whole: Vaccinees showed greater spike-specific TCR breadth than placebo recipients. It was reported that spike-specific CD8+ and CD4+ T cell responses were substantially broad after vaccination.

Details on this clone: Its matching antigen is unknown.

The data were produced by immunoSEQ multiplex PCR, yet TCRdb's version contains in-frame clones alone and is incomplete. The sample holds about 350,000 clones, approximately 86% seen once. Treatment reported: around 19 received Ad26.COV2.S at low or high dose, single or two shots; five or six received placebo; per-sample allocation not given. The investigators took samples on day 63 after the first vaccine or placebo injection. V lost 5 bases, J lost 4 bases, and 18 bases lay in between. The CDR3 spans 16 residues. In germline, CDR1 is LNHNV, CDR2 YYDKDF (reference sequence). The chain carries TRBV15 and TRBJ1-5; the D gene is possibly TRBD1 (5 bases). The input for sequencing was peripheral blood, taken in a trial of Ad26.COV2.S vaccine versus placebo. The clonotype comes from a person aged 18 to 65 who received the Ad26.COV2.S COVID-19 vaccine or a placebo. The CDR3 loop reads CATSQERGSGNQPQHF. The CDR3 DNA reads as TGTGCCACCAGCCAAGAAAGGGGCTCGGGGAATCAGCCCCAGCATTTT.